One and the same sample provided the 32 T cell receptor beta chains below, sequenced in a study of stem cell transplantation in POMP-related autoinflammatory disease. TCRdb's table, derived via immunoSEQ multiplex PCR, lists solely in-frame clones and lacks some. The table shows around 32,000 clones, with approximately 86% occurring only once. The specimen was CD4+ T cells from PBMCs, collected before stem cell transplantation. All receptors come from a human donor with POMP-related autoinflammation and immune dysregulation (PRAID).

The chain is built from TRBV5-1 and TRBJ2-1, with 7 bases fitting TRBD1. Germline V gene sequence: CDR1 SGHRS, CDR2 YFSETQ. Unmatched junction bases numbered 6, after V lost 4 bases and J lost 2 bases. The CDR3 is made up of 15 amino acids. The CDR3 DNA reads TGCGCCAGCAGCGGCCCTAGGGGGCCCTACAATGAGCAGTTCTTC. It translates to CASSGPRGPYNEQFF. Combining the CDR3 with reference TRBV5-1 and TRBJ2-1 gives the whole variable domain KAGVTQTPRYLIKTRGQQVTLSCSPISGHRSVSWYQQTPGQGLQFLFEYFSETQRNKGNFPGRFSGRQFSNSRSEMNVSTLELGDSALYLCASSGPRGPYNEQFFGPGTRLTVL.

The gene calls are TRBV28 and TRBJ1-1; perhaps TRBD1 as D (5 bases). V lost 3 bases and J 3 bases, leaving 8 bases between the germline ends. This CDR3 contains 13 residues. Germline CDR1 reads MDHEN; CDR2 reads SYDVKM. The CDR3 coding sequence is TGTGCCAGCAGTTTCATGGGGGACACTGAAGCTTTCTTT. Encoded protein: CASSFMGDTEAFF.

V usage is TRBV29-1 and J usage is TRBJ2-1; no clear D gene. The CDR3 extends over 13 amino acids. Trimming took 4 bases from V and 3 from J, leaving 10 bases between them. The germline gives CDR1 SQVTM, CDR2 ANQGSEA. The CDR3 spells CSVVIGFYNEQFF. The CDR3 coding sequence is TGCAGCGTTGTCATCGGCTTCTACAATGAGCAGTTCTTC.

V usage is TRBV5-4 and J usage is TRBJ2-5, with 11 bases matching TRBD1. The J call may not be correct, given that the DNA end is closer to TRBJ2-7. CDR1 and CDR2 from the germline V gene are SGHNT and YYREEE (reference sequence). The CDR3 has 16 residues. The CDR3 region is CASSLADRGRSYEQYF. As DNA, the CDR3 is TGTGCCAGCAGCTTGGCGGACAGGGGGCGAAGCTACGAGCAGTACTTC.

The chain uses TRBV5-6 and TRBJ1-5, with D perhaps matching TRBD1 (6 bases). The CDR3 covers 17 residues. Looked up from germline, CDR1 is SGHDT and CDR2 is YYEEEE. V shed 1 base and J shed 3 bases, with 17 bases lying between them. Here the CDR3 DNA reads TGTGCCAGCAGCTTGAGAGGGGGGTCGCCCGACAATCAGCCCCAGCATTTT. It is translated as CASSLRGGSPDNQPQHF.

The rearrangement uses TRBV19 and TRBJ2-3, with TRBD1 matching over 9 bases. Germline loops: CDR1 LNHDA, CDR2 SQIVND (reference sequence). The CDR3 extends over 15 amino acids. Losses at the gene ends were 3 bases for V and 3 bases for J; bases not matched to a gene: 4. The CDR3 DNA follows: TGTGCCAGTAGTATGGCGGGACAGGGTACAGATACGCAGTATTTT. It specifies CASSMAGQGTDTQYF.

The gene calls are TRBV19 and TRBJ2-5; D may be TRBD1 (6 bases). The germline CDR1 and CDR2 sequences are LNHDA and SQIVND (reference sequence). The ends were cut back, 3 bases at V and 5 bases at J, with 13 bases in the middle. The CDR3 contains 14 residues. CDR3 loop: CASSISGVAETQYF. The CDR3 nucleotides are TGTGCCAGTAGTATTTCAGGGGTAGCTGAGACCCAGTACTTC. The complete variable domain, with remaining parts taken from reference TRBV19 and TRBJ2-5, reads DGGITQSPKYLFRKEGQNVTLSCEQNLNHDAMYWYRQDPGQGLRLIYYSQIVNDFQKGDIAEGYSVSREKKESFPLTVTSAQKNPTAFYLCASSISGVAETQYFGPGTRLLVL.

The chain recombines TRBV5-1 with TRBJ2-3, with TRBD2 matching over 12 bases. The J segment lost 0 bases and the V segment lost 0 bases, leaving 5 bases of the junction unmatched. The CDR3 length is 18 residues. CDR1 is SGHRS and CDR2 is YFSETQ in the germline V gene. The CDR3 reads CASSLGASGRASTDTQYF. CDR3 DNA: TGCGCCAGCAGCTTGGGGGCTAGCGGGAGGGCTAGCACAGATACGCAGTATTTT.

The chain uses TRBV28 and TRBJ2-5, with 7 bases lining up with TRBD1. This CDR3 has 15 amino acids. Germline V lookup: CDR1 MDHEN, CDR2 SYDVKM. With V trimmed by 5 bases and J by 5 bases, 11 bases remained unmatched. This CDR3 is CASSPPGQWRETQYF. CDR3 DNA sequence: TGTGCCAGCAGTCCTCCGGGACAGTGGCGGGAGACCCAGTACTTC.

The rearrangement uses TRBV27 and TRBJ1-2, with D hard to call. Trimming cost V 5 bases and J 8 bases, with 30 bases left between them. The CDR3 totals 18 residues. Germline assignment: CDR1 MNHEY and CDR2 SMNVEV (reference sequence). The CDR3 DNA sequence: TGTGCCAGCAGTCAACTCTCCATCGATACAGCTCGGAAAGGAGGCTACACCTTC. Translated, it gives CASSQLSIDTARKGGYTF.

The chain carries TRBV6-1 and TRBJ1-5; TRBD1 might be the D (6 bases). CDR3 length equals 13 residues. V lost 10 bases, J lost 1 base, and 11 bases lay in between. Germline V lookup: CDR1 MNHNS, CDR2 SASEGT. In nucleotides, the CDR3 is TGTGCCACTTCCAGGGGCAGCAATCAGCCCCAGCATTTT. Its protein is CATSRGSNQPQHF.

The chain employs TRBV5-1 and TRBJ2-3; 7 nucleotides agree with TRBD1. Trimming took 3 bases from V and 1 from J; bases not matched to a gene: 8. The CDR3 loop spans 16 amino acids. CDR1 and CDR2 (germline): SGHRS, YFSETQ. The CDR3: CASSSEGQRRTDTQYF. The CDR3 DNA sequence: TGCGCCAGCAGCTCAGAGGGACAGCGCCGCACAGATACGCAGTATTTT.

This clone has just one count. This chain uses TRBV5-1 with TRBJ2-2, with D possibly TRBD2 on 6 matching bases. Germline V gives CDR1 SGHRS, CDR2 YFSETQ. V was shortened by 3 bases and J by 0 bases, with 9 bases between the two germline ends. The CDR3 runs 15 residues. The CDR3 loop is CASSSGTPNTGELFF. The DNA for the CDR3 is TGCGCCAGCAGCTCCGGGACTCCGAACACCGGGGAGCTGTTTTTT.

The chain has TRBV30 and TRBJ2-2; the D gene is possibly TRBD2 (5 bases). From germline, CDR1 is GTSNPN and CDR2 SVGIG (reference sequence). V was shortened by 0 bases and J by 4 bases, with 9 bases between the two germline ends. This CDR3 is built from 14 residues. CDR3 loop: CAWSVLEGTGELFF. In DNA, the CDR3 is TGTGCCTGGAGTGTTCTTGAGGGCACCGGGGAGCTGTTTTTT.

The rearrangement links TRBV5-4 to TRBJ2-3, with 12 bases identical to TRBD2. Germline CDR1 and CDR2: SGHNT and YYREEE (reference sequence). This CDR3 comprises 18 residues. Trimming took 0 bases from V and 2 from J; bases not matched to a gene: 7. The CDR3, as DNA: TGTGCCAGCAGCTTGGCGCCTAGCGGGGGGGATATCACAGATACGCAGTATTTT. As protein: CASSLAPSGGDITDTQYF.

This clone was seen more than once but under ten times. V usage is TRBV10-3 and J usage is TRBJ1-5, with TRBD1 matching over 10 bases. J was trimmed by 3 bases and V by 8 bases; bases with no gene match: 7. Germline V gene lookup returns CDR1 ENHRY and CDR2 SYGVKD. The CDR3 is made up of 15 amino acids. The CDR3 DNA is TGTGCCATCCGGGCCGGGACAGGGGACAATCAGCCCCAGCATTTT. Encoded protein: CAIRAGTGDNQPQHF.

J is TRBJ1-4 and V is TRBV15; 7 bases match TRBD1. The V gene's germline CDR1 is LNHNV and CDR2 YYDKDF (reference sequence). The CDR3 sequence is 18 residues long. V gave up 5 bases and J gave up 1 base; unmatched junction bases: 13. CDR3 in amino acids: CATSYRQGGPLTNEKLFF. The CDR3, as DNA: TGTGCCACCAGCTACCGACAGGGCGGCCCCCTAACTAATGAAAAACTGTTTTTT.

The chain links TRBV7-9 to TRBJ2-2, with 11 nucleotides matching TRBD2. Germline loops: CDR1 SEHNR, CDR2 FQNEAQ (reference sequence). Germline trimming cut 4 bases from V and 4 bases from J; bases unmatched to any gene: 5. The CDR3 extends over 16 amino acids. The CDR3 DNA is TGTGCCAGCAGCTCTACTAGCGGGGGTCGCACCGGGGAGCTGTTTTTT. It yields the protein CASSSTSGGRTGELFF. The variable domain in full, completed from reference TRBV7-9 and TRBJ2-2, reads DTGVSQNPRHKITKRGQNVTFRCDPISEHNRLYWYRQTLGQGPEFLTYFQNEAQLEKSRLLSDRFSAERPKGSFSTLEIQRTEQGDSAMYLCASSSTSGGRTGELFFGEGSRLTVL.

The CDR3 spells CASSLEYGTTEAFF. The CDR3 region has the DNA TGCGCCAGCAGCTTGGAATATGGAACTACTGAAGCTTTCTTT. The chain uses TRBV5-1 and TRBJ1-1; D is unresolved. CDR1 is SGHRS, CDR2 YFSETQ, per germline. Trimming left V 0 bases short and J 5 bases short, with 11 bases between. The CDR3 totals 14 residues.

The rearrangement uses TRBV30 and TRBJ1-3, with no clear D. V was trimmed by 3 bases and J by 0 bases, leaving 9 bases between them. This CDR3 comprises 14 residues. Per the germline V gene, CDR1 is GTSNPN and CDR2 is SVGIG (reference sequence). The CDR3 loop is CAWSAGSSGNTIYF. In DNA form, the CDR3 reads TGTGCCTGGAGCGCCGGGAGCTCTGGAAACACCATATATTTT.

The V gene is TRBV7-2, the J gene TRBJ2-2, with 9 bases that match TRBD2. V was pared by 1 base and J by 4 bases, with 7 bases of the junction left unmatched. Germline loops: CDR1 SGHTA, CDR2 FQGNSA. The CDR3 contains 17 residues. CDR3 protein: CASSLGGSGSRTGELFF. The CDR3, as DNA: TGTGCCAGCAGCTTAGGCGGTAGCGGGAGCCGCACCGGGGAGCTGTTTTTT.

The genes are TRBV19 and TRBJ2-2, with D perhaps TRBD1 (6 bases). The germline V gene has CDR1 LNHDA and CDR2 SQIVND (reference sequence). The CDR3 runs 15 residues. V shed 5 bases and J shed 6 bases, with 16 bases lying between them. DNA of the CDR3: TGTGCCAGTAGTCTTGTGGCAGGGGTTGCCGGGGAGCTGTTTTTT. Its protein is CASSLVAGVAGELFF.

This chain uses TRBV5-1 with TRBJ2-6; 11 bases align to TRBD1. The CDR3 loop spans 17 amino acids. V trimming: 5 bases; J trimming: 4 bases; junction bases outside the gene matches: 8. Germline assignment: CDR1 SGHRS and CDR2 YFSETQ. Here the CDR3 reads CASRAGTGGAGANVLTF. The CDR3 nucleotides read TGCGCCAGCAGGGCCGGGACAGGGGGAGCCGGGGCCAACGTCCTGACTTTC.

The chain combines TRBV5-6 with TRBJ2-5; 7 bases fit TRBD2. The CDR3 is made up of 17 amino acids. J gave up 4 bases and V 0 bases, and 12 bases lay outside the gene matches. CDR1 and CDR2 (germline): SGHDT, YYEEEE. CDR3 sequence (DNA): TGTGCCAGCAGCTTGGCAGGCATTGGGAGGGGACGAGAGACCCAGTACTTC. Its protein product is CASSLAGIGRGRETQYF.

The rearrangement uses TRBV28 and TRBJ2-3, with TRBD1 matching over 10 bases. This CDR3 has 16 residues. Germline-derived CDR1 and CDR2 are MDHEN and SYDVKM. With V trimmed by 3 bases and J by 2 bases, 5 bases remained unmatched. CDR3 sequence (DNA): TGTGCCAGCAGTTTCTTCGGGACAGGGGCCACAGATACGCAGTATTTT. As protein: CASSFFGTGATDTQYF.

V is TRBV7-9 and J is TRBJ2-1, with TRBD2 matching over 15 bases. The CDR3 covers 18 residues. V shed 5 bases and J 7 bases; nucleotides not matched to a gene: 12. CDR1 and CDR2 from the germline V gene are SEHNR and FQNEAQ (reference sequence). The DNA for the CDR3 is TGTGCCAGCAGCCGGCGGAGCCTGGGACTAGCGGGGGGAAATGAGCAGTTCTTC. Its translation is CASSRRSLGLAGGNEQFF.

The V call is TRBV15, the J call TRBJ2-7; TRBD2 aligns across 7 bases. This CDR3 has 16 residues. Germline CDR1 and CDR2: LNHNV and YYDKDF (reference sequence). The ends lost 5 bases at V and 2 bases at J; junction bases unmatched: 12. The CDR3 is CATSPTRRDYPYEQYF. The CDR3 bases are TGTGCCACCAGCCCGACCCGCCGGGACTACCCCTACGAGCAGTACTTC. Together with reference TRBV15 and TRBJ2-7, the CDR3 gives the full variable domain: DAMVIQNPRYQVTQFGKPVTLSCSQTLNHNVMYWYQQKSSQAPKLLFHYYDKDFNNEADTPDNFQSRRPNTSFCFLDIRSPGLGDTAMYLCATSPTRRDYPYEQYFGPGTRLTVT.

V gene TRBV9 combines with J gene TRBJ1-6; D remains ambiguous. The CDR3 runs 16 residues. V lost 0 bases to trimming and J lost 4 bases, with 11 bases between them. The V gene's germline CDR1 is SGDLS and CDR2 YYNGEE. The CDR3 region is CASSVGVDRYNSPLHF. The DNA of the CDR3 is TGTGCCAGCAGCGTAGGGGTGGACCGATATAATTCACCCCTCCACTTT.

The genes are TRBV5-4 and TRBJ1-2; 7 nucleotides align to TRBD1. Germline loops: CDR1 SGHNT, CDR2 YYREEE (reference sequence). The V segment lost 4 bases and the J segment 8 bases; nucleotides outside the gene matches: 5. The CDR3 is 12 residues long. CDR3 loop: CASSPRGGGYTF. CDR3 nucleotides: TGTGCCAGCAGCCCGAGAGGGGGCGGCTACACCTTC.

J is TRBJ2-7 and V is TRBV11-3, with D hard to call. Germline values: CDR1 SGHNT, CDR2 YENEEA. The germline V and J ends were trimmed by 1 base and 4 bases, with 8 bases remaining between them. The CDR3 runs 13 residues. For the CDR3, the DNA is TGTGCCAGCAGCTTAGGACACCCATACGAGCAGTACTTC. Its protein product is CASSLGHPYEQYF.

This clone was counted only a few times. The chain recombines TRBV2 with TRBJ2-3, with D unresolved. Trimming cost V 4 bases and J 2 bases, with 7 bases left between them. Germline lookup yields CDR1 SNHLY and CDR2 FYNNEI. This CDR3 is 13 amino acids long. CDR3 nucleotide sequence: TGTGCCAGCAGTGGTCTCTTCACAGATACGCAGTATTTT. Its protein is CASSGLFTDTQYF. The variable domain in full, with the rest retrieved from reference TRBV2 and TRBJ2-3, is EPEVTQTPSHQVTQMGQEVILRCVPISNHLYFYWYRQILGQKVEFLVSFYNNEISEKSEIFDDQFSVERPDGSNFTLKIRSTKLEDSAMYFCASSGLFTDTQYFGPGTRLTVL.

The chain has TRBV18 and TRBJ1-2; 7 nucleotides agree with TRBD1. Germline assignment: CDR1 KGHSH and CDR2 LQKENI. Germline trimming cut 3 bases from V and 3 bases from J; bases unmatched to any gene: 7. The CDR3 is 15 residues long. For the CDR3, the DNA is TGTGCCAGCTCACCGAGCCGACAGGGAGACTATGGCTACACCTTC. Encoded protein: CASSPSRQGDYGYTF.